Below, 18 T cell receptor beta chains from the same sample are listed, as sequenced in a study of PD-1 blockade in classical Hodgkin lymphoma. Sequenced by immunoSEQ multiplex PCR; TCRdb stores in-frame clones only, minus some. The data show over 10,000 clones, roughly 80% seen once. All trial patients relapsed after autologous stem cell transplantation. The sequencing here drew on peripheral blood mononuclear cells (PBMCs), taken at baseline. These receptor sequences come from a human donor with classical Hodgkin lymphoma.

The chain combines TRBV29-1 with TRBJ1-2, with D unresolved. The germline V and J ends were trimmed by 8 bases and 8 bases, with 24 bases remaining between them. Germline V gene sequence: CDR1 SQVTM, CDR2 ANQGSEA. This CDR3 spans 14 amino acids. CDR3 protein: CSTSPSEDQEGYTF. In nucleotides, the CDR3 is TGCAGCACCTCCCCCTCGGAAGACCAGGAGGGCTACACCTTC.

J is TRBJ2-1 and V is TRBV7-9, with 7 bases fitting TRBD2. The germline V gene encodes CDR1 SEHNR and CDR2 FQNEAQ (reference sequence). CDR3 size: 14 residues. The V gene end was trimmed by 1 base and the J gene end by 8 bases; junction bases not matched to a gene: 5. The CDR3 bases are TGTGCCAGCAGCTTAGGACTAGCAAGCCATGAGCAGTTCTTC. Amino acids: CASSLGLASHEQFF.

The rearrangement joins TRBV28 to TRBJ1-1; the D is unclear. V lost 3 bases and J 1 base, leaving 6 bases between the germline ends. The CDR3 extends over 13 amino acids. Germline V gives CDR1 MDHEN, CDR2 SYDVKM. The CDR3 reads CASSFRQNTEAFF. The CDR3 region has the DNA TGTGCCAGCAGTTTTCGACAGAACACTGAAGCTTTCTTT.

The chain combines TRBV5-6 with TRBJ2-7, with 7 bases identical to TRBD1. The CDR3 length is 19 residues. V trimming: 0 bases; J trimming: 0 bases; junction bases outside the gene matches: 15. Looked up from germline, CDR1 is SGHDT and CDR2 is YYEEEE. CDR3 amino acids: CASSLVGTAWAPSSYEQYF. DNA for the CDR3: TGTGCCAGCAGCTTGGTTGGGACAGCCTGGGCGCCAAGCTCCTACGAGCAGTACTTC.

This chain connects TRBV7-3 to TRBJ2-1; 11 bases are shared with TRBD2. Germline V lookup: CDR1 SGHTA, CDR2 FQGTGA. This CDR3 is built from 15 residues. Trimming removed 5 bases from V and 4 bases from J; junction bases left unmatched: 4. CDR3 in amino acids: CASSPGTSGYNEQFF. CDR3 nucleotides: TGTGCCAGCAGCCCCGGGACTAGCGGTTACAATGAGCAGTTCTTC.

This clone was recorded once. The chain combines TRBV5-1 with TRBJ2-3; 7 bases match TRBD2. CDR1 and CDR2 (germline): SGHRS, YFSETQ. V dropped 1 base and J dropped 4; count of bases not matched to a gene: 6. This CDR3 is 15 amino acids long. DNA for the CDR3: TGCGCCAGCAGCTTGAACGGCGGGAGTCCAGATACGCAGTATTTT. This codes for CASSLNGGSPDTQYF. The full variable domain, its missing parts supplied by reference TRBV5-1 and TRBJ2-3, is KAGVTQTPRYLIKTRGQQVTLSCSPISGHRSVSWYQQTPGQGLQFLFEYFSETQRNKGNFPGRFSGRQFSNSRSEMNVSTLELGDSALYLCASSLNGGSPDTQYFGPGTRLTVL.

The chain couples TRBV6-4 to TRBJ2-5; the D gene is possibly TRBD1 (6 bases). Germline V CDR1 and CDR2: MRHNA, SNTAGT. The CDR3 is made up of 15 amino acids. Trimming took 3 bases from V and 4 from J, leaving 15 bases between them. CDR3 region: CASSEMWGRGETQYF. CDR3 coding DNA: TGTGCCAGCAGTGAGATGTGGGGGCGAGGAGAGACCCAGTACTTC.

This chain links TRBV5-1 with TRBJ2-5; TRBD2 matches 13 bases. The DNA matches TRBJ2-7 better at its end, which makes the J call doubtful. CDR1 and CDR2 (germline): SGHRS, YFSETQ. CDR3 length equals 17 residues. CDR3 region: CASSTGTSGKGGVEQYF. DNA of the CDR3: TGCGCCAGCAGCACCGGGACTAGCGGGAAGGGAGGTGTCGAGCAGTACTTC.

V gene TRBV6-5 combines with J gene TRBJ2-3, with D perhaps being TRBD1 or TRBD2 (5 bases each). The CDR3 is 14 amino acids. Trimming cost V 4 bases and J 0 bases, with 8 bases left between them. Germline CDR1 and CDR2: MNHEY and SVGAGI. The CDR3 loop is CASSLRDSTDTQYF. In DNA form, the CDR3 reads TGTGCCAGCAGTTTACGGGACAGCACAGATACGCAGTATTTT.

In DNA form, the CDR3 reads TGCGCCAGCAGCGGGGGGCTAGCGGGAGCGGCAGATACGCAGTATTTT. Translating gives CASSGGLAGAADTQYF. This sequence joins TRBV4-1 and TRBJ2-3, with TRBD2 matching over 10 bases. This CDR3 has 16 residues. Germline assignment: CDR1 MGHRA and CDR2 YSYEKL. The V segment lost 5 bases and the J segment 4 bases; nucleotides outside the gene matches: 9.

V is TRBV11-2 and J is TRBJ2-7, with D maybe TRBD2 (6 bases). The germline V gene has CDR1 SGHAT and CDR2 FQNNGV. V was shortened by 1 base and J by 4 bases, with 17 bases between the two germline ends. The CDR3 runs 16 residues. In DNA, the CDR3 is TGTGCCAGCAGCTTAGTTTCGGGGGTTGAGGGGTACGAGCAGTACTTC. Protein: CASSLVSGVEGYEQYF.

This chain joins TRBV6-1 and TRBJ1-3; D not resolved. The CDR3 runs 13 residues. Trimming left V 6 bases short and J 0 bases short, with 6 bases between. The germline V gene encodes CDR1 MNHNS and CDR2 SASEGT. The CDR3 is CASRAGSGNTIYF. The CDR3 coding sequence is TGTGCCAGCAGGGCCGGCTCTGGAAACACCATATATTTT.

The genes are TRBV5-8 and TRBJ2-1, with D uncertain. Trimming removed 1 base at V and 4 bases at J, with 12 bases between. The germline V gene has CDR1 SGHTS and CDR2 YDEGEE. The CDR3 extends over 15 amino acids. The CDR3 sequence is CASSLRSGVYNEQFF. The CDR3 nucleotides read TGTGCCAGCAGCTTGAGGTCGGGCGTATACAATGAGCAGTTCTTC. The full variable domain, completed using reference TRBV5-8 and TRBJ2-1, is EAGVTQSPTHLIKTRGQQATLRCSPISGHTSVYWYQQALGLGLQFLLWYDEGEERNRGNFPPRFSGRQFPNYSSELNVNALELEDSALYLCASSLRSGVYNEQFFGPGTRLTVL.

V and J are TRBV2 and TRBJ1-2; the match to TRBD1 covers 9 bases. J lost 5 bases, V lost 3 bases, and 10 bases had no gene match. The germline V gene has CDR1 SNHLY and CDR2 FYNNEI. The CDR3 is made up of 16 amino acids. CDR3 in amino acids: CASSDRSTGGRYGYTF. The DNA for the CDR3 is TGTGCCAGCAGTGACCGCTCGACAGGGGGTCGTTATGGCTACACCTTC.

The rearrangement links TRBV25-1 to TRBJ2-3; D is unclear. Germline loops: CDR1 MGHDK, CDR2 SYGVNS. Trimming took off 6 bases at V and 0 bases at J, with 10 bases between the two ends. The CDR3 covers 14 residues. The CDR3 nucleotides read TGTGCCAGCAGGCGAGAAACTAGCACAGATACGCAGTATTTT. It codes for CASRRETSTDTQYF.

V and J are TRBV28 and TRBJ2-1; D is unresolved. Trimming removed 2 bases at V and 12 bases at J, with 11 bases between. Germline CDR1 reads MDHEN; CDR2 reads SYDVKM. This CDR3 spans 12 amino acids. The CDR3 nucleotides are TGTGCCAGCAGTTTAAGAAGGGCTGCGCAGTTCTTC. Protein: CASSLRRAAQFF. The whole variable domain, filled in from reference TRBV28 and TRBJ2-1, reads DVKVTQSSRYLVKRTGEKVFLECVQDMDHENMFWYRQDPGLGLRLIYFSYDVKMKEKGDIPEGYSVSREKKERFSLILESASTNQTSMYLCASSLRRAAQFFGPGTRLTVL.

The CDR3 spells CASSRPSGSGRTGELFF. CDR3 bases: TGCGCCAGCAGCCGCCCGAGCGGGAGCGGTCGCACCGGGGAGCTGTTTTTT. The chain joins TRBV4-1 to TRBJ2-2; 8 bases align to TRBD2. Germline CDR1 MGHRA, CDR2 YSYEKL. This CDR3 is built from 17 residues. The trim removed 4 bases at V and 4 bases at J, leaving 11 bases unmatched.

V gene TRBV19 combines with J gene TRBJ2-1, with 12 bases lining up with TRBD2. V lost 3 bases and J lost 9; bases outside the gene matches: 9. The CDR3 runs to 16 residues. Germline V CDR1 and CDR2: LNHDA, SQIVND (reference sequence). The CDR3 reads CASSIRTSGIGGEQFF. CDR3 bases: TGTGCCAGTAGTATCCGGACTAGCGGGATAGGGGGTGAGCAGTTCTTC.